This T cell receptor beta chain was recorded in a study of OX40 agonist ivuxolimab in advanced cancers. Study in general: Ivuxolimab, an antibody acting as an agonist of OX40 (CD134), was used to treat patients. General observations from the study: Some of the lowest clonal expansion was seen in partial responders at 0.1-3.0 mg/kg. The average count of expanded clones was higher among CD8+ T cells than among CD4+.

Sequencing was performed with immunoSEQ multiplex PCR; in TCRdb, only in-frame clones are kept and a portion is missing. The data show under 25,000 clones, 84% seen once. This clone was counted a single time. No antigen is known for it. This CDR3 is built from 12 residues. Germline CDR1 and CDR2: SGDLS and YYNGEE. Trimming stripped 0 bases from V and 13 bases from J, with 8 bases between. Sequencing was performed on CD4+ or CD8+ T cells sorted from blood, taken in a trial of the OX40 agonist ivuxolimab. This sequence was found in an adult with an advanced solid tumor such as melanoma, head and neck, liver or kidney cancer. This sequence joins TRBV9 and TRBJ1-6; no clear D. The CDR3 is CASSVGGGPLHF. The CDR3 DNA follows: TGTGCCAGCAGCGTAGGGGGTGGGCCCCTCCACTTT.